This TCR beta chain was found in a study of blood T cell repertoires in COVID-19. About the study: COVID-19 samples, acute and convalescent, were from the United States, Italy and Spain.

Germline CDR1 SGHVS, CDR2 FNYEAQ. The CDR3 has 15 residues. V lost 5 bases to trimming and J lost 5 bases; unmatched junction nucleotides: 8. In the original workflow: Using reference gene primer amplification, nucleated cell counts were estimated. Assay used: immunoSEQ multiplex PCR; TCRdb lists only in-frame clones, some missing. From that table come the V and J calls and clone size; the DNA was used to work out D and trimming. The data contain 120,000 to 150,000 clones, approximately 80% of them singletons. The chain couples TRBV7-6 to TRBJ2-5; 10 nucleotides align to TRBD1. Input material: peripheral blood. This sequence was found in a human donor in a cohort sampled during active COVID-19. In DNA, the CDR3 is TGTGCCAGCAGCCCCCGACAGGGGGCGGTCGAGACCCAGTACTTC. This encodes CASSPRQGAVETQYF. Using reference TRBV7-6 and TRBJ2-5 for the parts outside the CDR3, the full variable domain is GAGVSQSPRYKVTKRGQDVALRCDPISGHVSLYWYRQALGQGPEFLTYFNYEAQQDKSGLPNDRFSAERPEGSISTLTIQRTEQRDSAMYRCASSPRQGAVETQYFGPGTRLLVL.